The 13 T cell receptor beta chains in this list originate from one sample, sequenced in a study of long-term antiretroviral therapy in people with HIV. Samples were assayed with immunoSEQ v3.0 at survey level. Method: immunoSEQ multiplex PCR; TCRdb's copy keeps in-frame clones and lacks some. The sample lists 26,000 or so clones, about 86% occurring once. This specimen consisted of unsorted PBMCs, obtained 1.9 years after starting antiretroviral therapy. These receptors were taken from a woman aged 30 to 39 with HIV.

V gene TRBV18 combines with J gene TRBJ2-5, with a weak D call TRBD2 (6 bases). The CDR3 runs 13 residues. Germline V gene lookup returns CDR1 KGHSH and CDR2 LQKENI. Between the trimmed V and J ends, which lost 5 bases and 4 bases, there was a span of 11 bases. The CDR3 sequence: CASSRMGGETQYF. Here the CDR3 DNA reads TGTGCCAGCTCAAGGATGGGGGGAGAGACCCAGTACTTC.

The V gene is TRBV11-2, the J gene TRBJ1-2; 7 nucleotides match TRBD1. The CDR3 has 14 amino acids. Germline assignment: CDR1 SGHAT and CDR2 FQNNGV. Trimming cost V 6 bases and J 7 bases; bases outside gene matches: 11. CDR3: CASRKTGRLGGYTF. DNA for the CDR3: TGTGCCAGCAGAAAGACAGGGCGGTTGGGTGGCTACACCTTC.

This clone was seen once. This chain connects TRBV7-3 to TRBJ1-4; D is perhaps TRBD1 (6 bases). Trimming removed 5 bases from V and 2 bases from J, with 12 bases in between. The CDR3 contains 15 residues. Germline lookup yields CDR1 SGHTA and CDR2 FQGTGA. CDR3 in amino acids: CASSHTGSTNEKLFF. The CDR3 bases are TGTGCCAGCAGCCATACAGGGAGTACTAATGAAAAACTGTTTTTT.

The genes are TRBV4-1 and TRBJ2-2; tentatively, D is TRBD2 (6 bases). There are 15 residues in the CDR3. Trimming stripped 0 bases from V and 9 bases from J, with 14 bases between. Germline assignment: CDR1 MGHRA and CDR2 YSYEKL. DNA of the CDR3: TGCGCCAGCAGCCAAGATAGGGAGGTTAGCCGGGAGCTGTTTTTT. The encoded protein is CASSQDREVSRELFF.

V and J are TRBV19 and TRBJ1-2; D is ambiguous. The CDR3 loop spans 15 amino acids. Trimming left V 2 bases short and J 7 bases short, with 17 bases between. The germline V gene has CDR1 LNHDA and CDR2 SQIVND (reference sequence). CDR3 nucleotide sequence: TGTGCCAGTAGTATACTGACCAGAAAGTCGACTGGCTACACCTTC. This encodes CASSILTRKSTGYTF. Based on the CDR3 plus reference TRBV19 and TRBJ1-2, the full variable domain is DGGITQSPKYLFRKEGQNVTLSCEQNLNHDAMYWYRQDPGQGLRLIYYSQIVNDFQKGDIAEGYSVSREKKESFPLTVTSAQKNPTAFYLCASSILTRKSTGYTFGSGTRLTVV.

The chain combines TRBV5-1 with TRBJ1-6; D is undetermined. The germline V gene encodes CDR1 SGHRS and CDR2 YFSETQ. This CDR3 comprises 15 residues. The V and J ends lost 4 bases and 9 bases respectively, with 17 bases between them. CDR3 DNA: TGCGCCAGCAGCGCCCTTAAAGGGTTTGGTTCACCCCTCCACTTT. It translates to CASSALKGFGSPLHF.

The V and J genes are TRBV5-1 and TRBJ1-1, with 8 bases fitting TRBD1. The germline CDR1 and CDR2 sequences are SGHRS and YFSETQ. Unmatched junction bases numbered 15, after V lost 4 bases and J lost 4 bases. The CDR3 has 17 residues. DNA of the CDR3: TGCGCCAGCAGCCCAGGACAGGGTCTAGGGCTGAGCACTGAAGCTTTCTTT. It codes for CASSPGQGLGLSTEAFF.

The CDR3 protein is CASSVVDGDSEAFF. CDR3 coding DNA: TGTGCCAGCAGCGTAGTGGATGGGGACAGTGAAGCTTTCTTT. The chain joins TRBV9 to TRBJ1-1; 7 positions match TRBD1. V lost 0 bases to trimming and J lost 7 bases; unmatched junction nucleotides: 6. The germline gives CDR1 SGDLS, CDR2 YYNGEE. CDR3 length: 14 amino acids.

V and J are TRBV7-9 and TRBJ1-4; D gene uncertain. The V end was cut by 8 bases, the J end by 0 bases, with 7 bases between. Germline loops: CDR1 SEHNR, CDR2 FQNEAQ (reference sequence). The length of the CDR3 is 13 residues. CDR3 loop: CASGPATNEKLFF. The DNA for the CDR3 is TGTGCCAGCGGACCCGCAACTAATGAAAAACTGTTTTTT. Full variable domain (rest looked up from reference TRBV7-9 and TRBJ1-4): DTGVSQNPRHKITKRGQNVTFRCDPISEHNRLYWYRQTLGQGPEFLTYFQNEAQLEKSRLLSDRFSAERPKGSFSTLEIQRTEQGDSAMYLCASGPATNEKLFFGSGTQLSVL.

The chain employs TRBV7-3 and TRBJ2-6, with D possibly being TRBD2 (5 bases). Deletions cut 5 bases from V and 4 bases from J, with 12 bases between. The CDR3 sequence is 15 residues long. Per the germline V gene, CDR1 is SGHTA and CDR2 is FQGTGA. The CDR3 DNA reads TGTGCCAGCAGCCGTACTAGTTTGGGGGCCAACGTCCTGACTTTC. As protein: CASSRTSLGANVLTF.

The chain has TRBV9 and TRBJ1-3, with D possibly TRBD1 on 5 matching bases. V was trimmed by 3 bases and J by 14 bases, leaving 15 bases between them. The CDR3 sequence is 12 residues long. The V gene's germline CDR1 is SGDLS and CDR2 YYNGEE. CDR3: CASSAPPGLLYF. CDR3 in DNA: TGTGCCAGCAGCGCCCCGCCGGGACTCTTATATTTT.

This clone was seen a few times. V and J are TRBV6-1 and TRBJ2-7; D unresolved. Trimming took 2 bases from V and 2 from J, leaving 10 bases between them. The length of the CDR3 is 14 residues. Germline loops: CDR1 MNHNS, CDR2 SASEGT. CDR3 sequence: CASSEPIHPYEQYV. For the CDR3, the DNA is TGTGCCAGCAGTGAACCGATACACCCCTACGAGCAGTACGTC.

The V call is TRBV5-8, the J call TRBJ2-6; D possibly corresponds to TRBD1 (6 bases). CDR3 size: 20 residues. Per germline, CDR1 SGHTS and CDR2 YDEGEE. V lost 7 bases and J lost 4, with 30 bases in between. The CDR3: CASPVGPDRILLRGANVLTF. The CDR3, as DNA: TGTGCCAGCCCTGTGGGGCCCGACAGGATTTTACTAAGGGGGGCCAACGTCCTGACTTTC.